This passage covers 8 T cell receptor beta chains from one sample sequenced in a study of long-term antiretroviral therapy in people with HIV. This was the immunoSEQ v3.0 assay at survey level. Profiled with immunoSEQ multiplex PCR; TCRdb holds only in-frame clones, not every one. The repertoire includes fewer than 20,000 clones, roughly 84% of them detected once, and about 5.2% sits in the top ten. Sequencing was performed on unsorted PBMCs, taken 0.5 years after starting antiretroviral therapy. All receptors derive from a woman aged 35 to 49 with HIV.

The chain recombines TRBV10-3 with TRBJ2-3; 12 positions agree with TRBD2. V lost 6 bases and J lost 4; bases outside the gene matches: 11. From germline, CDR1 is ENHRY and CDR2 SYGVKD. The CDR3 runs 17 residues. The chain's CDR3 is CAISPPRLAGASDTQYF. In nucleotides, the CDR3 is TGTGCCATCAGCCCACCCCGACTAGCGGGAGCGTCAGATACGCAGTATTTT.

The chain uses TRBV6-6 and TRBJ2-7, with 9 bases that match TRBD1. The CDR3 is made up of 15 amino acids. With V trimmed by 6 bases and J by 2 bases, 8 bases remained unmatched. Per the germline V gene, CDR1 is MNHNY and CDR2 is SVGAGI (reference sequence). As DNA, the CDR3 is TGTGCCAGCAGCTCCGGACAGGGGCCACCCTACGAGCAGTACTTC. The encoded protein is CASSSGQGPPYEQYF.

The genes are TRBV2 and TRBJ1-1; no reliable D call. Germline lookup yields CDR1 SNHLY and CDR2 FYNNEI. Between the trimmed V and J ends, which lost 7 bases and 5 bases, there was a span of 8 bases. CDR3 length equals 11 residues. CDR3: CASISGTEAFF. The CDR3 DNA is TGTGCCAGCATTTCTGGGACTGAAGCTTTCTTT.

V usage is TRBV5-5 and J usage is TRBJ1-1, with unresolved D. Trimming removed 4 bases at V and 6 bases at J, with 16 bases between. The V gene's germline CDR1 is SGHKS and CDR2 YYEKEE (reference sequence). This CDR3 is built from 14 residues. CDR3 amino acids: CASSPDGVTPEAFF. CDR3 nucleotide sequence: TGTGCCAGCAGCCCCGACGGGGTTACTCCTGAAGCTTTCTTT.

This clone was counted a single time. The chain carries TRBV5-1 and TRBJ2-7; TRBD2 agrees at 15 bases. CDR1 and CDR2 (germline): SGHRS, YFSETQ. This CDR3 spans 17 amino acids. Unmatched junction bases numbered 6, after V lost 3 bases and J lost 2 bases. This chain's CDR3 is CASSSGLAGGGTYEQYF. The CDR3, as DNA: TGCGCCAGCAGCTCGGGACTAGCGGGAGGAGGGACCTACGAGCAGTACTTC.

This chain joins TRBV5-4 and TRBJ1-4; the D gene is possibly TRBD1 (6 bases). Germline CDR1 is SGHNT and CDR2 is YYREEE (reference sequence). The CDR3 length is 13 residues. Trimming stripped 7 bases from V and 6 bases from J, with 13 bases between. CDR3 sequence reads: CASQRQVDEKLFF. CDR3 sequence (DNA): TGTGCCAGCCAACGACAGGTCGATGAAAAACTGTTTTTT.

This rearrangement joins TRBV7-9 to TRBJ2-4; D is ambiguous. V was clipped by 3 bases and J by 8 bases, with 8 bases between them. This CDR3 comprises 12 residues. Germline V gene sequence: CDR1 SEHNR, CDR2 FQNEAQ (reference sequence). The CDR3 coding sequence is TGTGCCAGCAGCTTGTCCGACGACATTCAGTACTTC. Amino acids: CASSLSDDIQYF.

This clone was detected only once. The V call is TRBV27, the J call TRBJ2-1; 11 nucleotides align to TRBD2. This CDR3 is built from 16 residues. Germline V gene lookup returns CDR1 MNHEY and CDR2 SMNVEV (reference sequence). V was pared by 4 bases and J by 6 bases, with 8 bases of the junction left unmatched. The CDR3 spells CASSSRTSGRANEQFF. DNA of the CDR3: TGTGCCAGCAGTTCCCGAACTAGCGGGAGAGCCAATGAGCAGTTCTTC.